This T cell receptor beta chain was captured by sequencing in a study of cytomegalovirus exposure and HLA in healthy donors listed by TCRdb under 2017. A note on the overall study: In an earlier analysis of 450 to 750 of the donors, under 300 Gb of sequence data and 90 million to 120 million unique TCR beta sequences from roughly 200 million T cells were reported. Alongside the repertoire data, information on donor age, sex, ethnicity and CMV serostatus was compiled. Every repertoire in the discovery cohort had been generated on one and the same sequencing platform. A separate validation cohort of 90 to 150 different subjects was used in addition to the roughly 720-subject first cohort. About 310 gigabases of sequencing data and 70 million to 100 million unique TCR sequences were included in an early release covering under 650 HLA-typed donors. Across some 400 genotyped donors of the cohort, an average of roughly 230,000 unique TCR beta nucleotide sequences per donor were sequenced, and roughly 20% of those sequences were non-productive. Both class I and class II loci were covered by HLA typing, at four-digit resolution. Using immunosequencing, the study profiled T cell repertoires from fewer than 850 subjects and related those repertoires to cytomegalovirus serostatus. To decide whether each TCR beta V gene segment behaved as functional or pseudogenic, an earlier analysis of some 600 of the donors relied on high-throughput TCR beta sequencing. The aim of the study was to test whether cataloging public T cell receptors could identify signatures of past pathogen exposure. The genetic ancestry cluster associated with self-reported Caucasian donors included 80% to 90% of the 398 genotyped donors. High-throughput TCR immunosequencing, statistical association of individual TCRs with disease status, and machine learning were combined to predict cytomegalovirus infection status. In a later analysis, previously published TCR beta repertoires from 550 to 750 donors were re-analyzed and high-resolution HLA genotyping was added so that TCR occurrence patterns could be studied. The later analysis used no new phenotypic data to find candidate immune exposures, relying instead on TCR beta sequences and their occurrence across donors. About 5 DR-DQ haplotypes were handled as single units for association and clustering, since linkage in the cohort was strong. Genome-wide SNP genotypes for about 65% of the 666 donors were used in a later genetic analysis, which treated that subset as a discovery cohort. Typing coverage differed by locus: A, B, C, DRB1 and DQB1 were typed in about 620-630 donors, DQA1 in 500 to 550, DPA1 in around 610, and DPB1 in about 450.

Regarding this clone: Its antigen is still unknown. No per-base quality is available; no much larger clone lies one base away.

The cohort consisted of some 730 healthy bone marrow donors. At the time of sampling, every cohort member was nominally healthy, though immune exposures that went unrecorded were likely present. The donor tested CMV seropositive and was one of the 289 seropositive cohort members. Every donor gave a peripheral blood sample, and the peripheral blood mononuclear cells from that sample were used for TCR beta sequencing. The Qiagen DNeasy Blood Extraction Kit was used to extract genomic DNA from the blood cell samples. V lost 3 bases and J lost 4 bases, and the count of bases not matched to a germline gene is 3. The CDR3 runs 16 amino acids, cysteine and phenylalanine included. Only the CDR3 region is kept as DNA, spanning 48 bases read in frame from base 1. The germline V gene specifies SGHNT as CDR1 and YENEEA as CDR2. Overall study results and their limits: Because counts were too low, seventeen rarely observed V segments, including chromosome 9 orphons, were left out of the earlier analysis of 587 of the donors. Presence/absence analyses assumed roughly uniform sequencing depth across donors, an assumption that may not hold. The 87-base-pair reads could not distinguish some IMGT-functional V segments, including TRBV6-2 and TRBV6-3, so those segments were excluded. A later analysis found that TCR association rates varied across HLA loci, with DRB1 alleles showing the most associated TCRs and HLA-C alleles the fewest. HLA typing was unavailable for some donors at each locus, so association tests used only the typed subset. A further reported finding was that TCR beta sequences accurately predicted the HLA-A and HLA-B alleles for most subjects in the first cohort. A cluster of highly shared sequence variants was judged likely to be a technical artifact of the sequencing pipeline. Three of the identified cytomegalovirus-associated TCR beta chains were confirmed in vitro to be specific for cytomegalovirus antigens. Most TCR sequences were observed very rarely across donors, whereas some public TCRs were present in many individuals. A later analysis found that most CMV-associated TCR beta chains appeared HLA-restricted, with HLA associations seemingly driven largely by CMV exposure. For the cohort, immune exposure information was limited to CMV serostatus. Broadly in line with IMGT annotations, most TCR beta V segments showed up in productive rearrangements about 87% or about 30% of the time in an earlier analysis of around 550 of the donors. At a false discovery rate of 0.05, a later analysis linked around 15,000 TCR beta sequences to specific HLA alleles. In a later analysis, several top co-occurrence clusters were reported to appear linked to parvovirus B19, influenza, CMV and Epstein-Barr virus. This cohort had only TCR beta chains sequenced, and the lack of alpha or paired-chain data limited which features could be detected. Compared with the roughly 600-donor mean, donors in an Asian-associated ancestry cluster had fewer N-insertions in productive TCRs, according to a later genetic analysis. Linkage disequilibrium might explain the correlated functional status among segregating V segments, but an unknown experimental factor could not be excluded. In both the original and validation cohorts, the classifier was reported to diagnose cytomegalovirus status with high specificity and sensitivity. V-gene and J-gene trimming of TCR beta chains was associated with a missense DCLRE1C variant in a later genetic analysis, and the association was replicated in an independent cohort. In a later analysis, HLA-associated TCR beta chains were found to be more clonally expanded and to have lower generation probabilities than equally common non-associated chains. In the study, 150 to 200 TCR beta chains were listed as associated with cytomegalovirus. When HLA alleles, especially DR and DQ, strongly co-occurred, TCR associations were difficult to assign to individual alleles. The authors suggested that the approach could potentially be generalized to other disease states and immunological phenotypes.

The library was made by the immunoSEQ multiplex PCR assay. The multiplex PCR relied on a mix of 60 forward primers for TCR Vbeta segments and 13 reverse primers for TCR Jbeta segments. A multiplex PCR assay on genomic DNA amplified the CDR3 region of rearranged TCR beta genes. The amplified TCR beta libraries were sequenced on the Illumina HiSeq System as 87-base-pair reads. On the authors' methods: A later analysis counted some 74 million unique TCR beta chains across the 600 to 850 repertoires, and 9 million to 14 million of these chains were shared by at least two donors. A nearest-neighbor algorithm error-corrected the raw reads and collapsed the reads into unique sequences, merging closely related sequences to remove PCR and sequencing errors. V, D and J gene segments were assigned by aligning CDR3 sequences to IMGT reference sequences. For a sequence to be retained, at least a six-nucleotide match to both a V gene segment and a J gene segment was required. Rearrangements were called productive when the CDR3 lacked stop codons and stayed in frame with V and J; all others were non-productive. CDR3 was defined according to IMGT convention as the region running from the second conserved V-encoded cysteine to the conserved J-encoded phenylalanine. The earlier analysis of 587 of the donors excluded sequences that lacked an unambiguous match to a single V gene segment. In an earlier analysis of a few hundred of the donors, V segments were called functional above 56.7% productive rearrangements and were called segregating when the between-donor standard deviation exceeded 5%. A statistical classification framework was developed to diagnose cytomegalovirus status using the catalog of TCR beta chain sequences. A later analysis assigned V and J genes by comparing TCR nucleotide sequences with IMGT/GENE-DB human TR gene sequences. The TCRdist pipeline was used in a later analysis to assign CDR3 sequences and most-parsimonious VDJ recombination scenarios. A later analysis defined each TCR beta chain by its CDR3 amino acid sequence plus V-gene family, and excluded reads lacking a unique V-gene family. A later analysis removed 550 to 650 highly shared, low-generation-probability nucleotide sequences to deal with suspected cross-contamination and a sequencing artifact. A later analysis calculated a clonal expansion index for each public chain from normalized within-repertoire ranks of inferred template counts. Generation probabilities in a later analysis came from a VDJ recombination model fitted to out-of-frame rearrangements, and those results were checked against IGoR. A later analysis scored TCR-TCR, TCR-HLA and TCR-CMV co-occurrence with hypergeometric tests, applying a repertoire-size bias correction to TCR pairs. To estimate false discovery rates, a later analysis permuted the HLA or CMV assignments 20 times. In a later analysis, co-occurring TCRs were grouped using DBSCAN, with TCRdist sequence similarity added in when clustering inside HLA-allele-positive subsets. Repertoires with fewer than 30,000 or more than 120,000 public chains, plus five repertoires with anomalous nucleotide sharing, were excluded from co-occurrence clustering. In TCRdb, the immuneACCESS table is reduced to in-frame sequences with V and J assigned. These tables do not hold every clone; where another copy was compared, an unresolved V gene accounts for under half, and the others remain unexplained. V, J and clone size derive from that table, while D and trimming were established from the DNA sequence. The sample yields 180,000 or so clones; about 80% were counted once. The biggest ten clones account for around 3.4% of the sample.

The rearranged chain carries TRBV11-3 and TRBJ2-1; the junction holds 13 bases that match TRBD2. The origin of this receptor is a woman aged 55-75 years in good health and CMV-seropositive. Sequenced sample: PBMCs. The DNA is as follows: TGTGCCAGCAGCTTGACTAGCGGGGGGACGTACAATGAGCAGTTCTTC. Translated, this gives CASSLTSGGTYNEQFF.